Below, one TCR beta chain is given with its context. Its antigen is not known. This specimen comes from a study of cytomegalovirus exposure and HLA in healthy donors. The study ran its PCR with 60 Vbeta and 13 Jbeta primers. Sequencing used immunoSEQ multiplex PCR; TCRdb keeps in-frame clones, though not all of them. The sample shows some 120,000 clones, roughly four fifths of them seen only once. V shed 5 bases, J shed 10 bases, and the junction held 10 bases outside the gene matches. The V gene's germline CDR1 is MNHEY and CDR2 SVGAGI. This CDR3 has 13 residues. General observations from the study: TCR beta V- and J-gene trimming, according to a later analysis, was linked to a missense DCLRE1C variant. Rare TCR sequences dominated, though some public TCRs recurred in many donors.

Material for sequencing was PBMCs. The receptor was isolated from a man in his forties or fifties in good health and CMV-seronegative. The chain couples TRBV6-5 to TRBJ1-1; 7 nucleotides agree with TRBD1. CDR3 in DNA: TGTGCCAGCAGTAGGGGGCGCATTAGTAGAGCTTTCTTT. This sequence encodes CASSRGRISRAFF.